This T cell receptor (beta chain) originates from a study of T cell repertoires in aging, cancer and after chemotherapy. Peripheral blood genomic DNA, not sorted cells or RNA, was the template. Notes on the study in general: Median generation probability rose over the chemotherapy interval in each cancer cohort, suggesting rebound thymic output.

Multiplex touch-down PCR with TRB-A/B primers amplified rearranged V-D-J TRB sequences. TCRdb recomputed calls from the multiplex PCR reads with MiXCR, one row per CDR3 protein. Among roughly 1,400 distinct CDR3 sequences listed, under 25% were seen once. The CDR3 covers 13 residues. Germline assignment: CDR1 MNHNS and CDR2 SASEGT. Trimming took off 3 bases at V and 6 bases at J, with 11 bases between the two ends. This clonotype is labeled as medium-sized. Its antigen is unknown. The material sequenced was blood. This receptor was identified in a human donor with a solid tumor. The chain links TRBV6-1 to TRBJ1-2; possibly TRBD1 for D (5 bases). DNA for the CDR3: TGTGCCAGCAGTGAGGGGGGGTCCCATGGCTACACCTTC. Encoded protein: CASSEGGSHGYTF.